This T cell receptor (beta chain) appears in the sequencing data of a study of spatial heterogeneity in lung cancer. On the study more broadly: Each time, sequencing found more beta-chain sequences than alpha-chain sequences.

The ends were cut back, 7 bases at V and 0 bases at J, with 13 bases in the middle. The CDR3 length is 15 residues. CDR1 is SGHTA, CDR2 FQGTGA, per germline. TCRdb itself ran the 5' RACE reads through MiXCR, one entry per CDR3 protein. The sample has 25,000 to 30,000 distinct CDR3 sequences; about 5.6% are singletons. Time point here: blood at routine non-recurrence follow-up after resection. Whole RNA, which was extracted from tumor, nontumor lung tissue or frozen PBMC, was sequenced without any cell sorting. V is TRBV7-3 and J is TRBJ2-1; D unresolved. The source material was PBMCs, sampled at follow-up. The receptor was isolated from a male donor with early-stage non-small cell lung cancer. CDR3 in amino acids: CASKPDSSSYNEQFF. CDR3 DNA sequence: TGTGCCAGCAAACCGGATTCTAGCTCCTACAATGAGCAGTTCTTC.